This entry features one T cell receptor (beta chain) sequence. As yet, its antigen is unknown. From germline, CDR1 is MGHDK and CDR2 SYGVNS. Deletions cut 0 bases from V and 3 bases from J, with 8 bases between. CDR3 length: 14 residues. Sequencing was performed with immunoSEQ multiplex PCR; in TCRdb, only in-frame clones are kept and a portion is missing. This table has over 6,500 clones, over 60% appearing once. The source of the sample is a study of tumor-infiltrating lymphocytes in localized non-small cell lung cancer. Looking at the study overall: The cohort mixed smokers and never-smokers, several histologies, and some post-neoadjuvant-chemotherapy samples.

The study's findings and limits: Compared with uninvolved lung, tumors showed higher T cell infiltration by TCRbeta sequencing. Available tissue quantity limited TCR sequencing to a patient subset.

The rearrangement uses TRBV25-1 and TRBJ1-2; D is unresolved. The TCR was taken from a human donor with non-small cell lung cancer. The sequencing sample was made of uninvolved lung tissue not adjacent to the tumor. This CDR3 is CASSEYETDYGYTF. The CDR3, as DNA: TGTGCCAGCAGTGAATATGAGACGGACTATGGCTACACCTTC.